These 2 T cell receptor beta chains came from one sample sequenced in a study of cytomegalovirus exposure and HLA in healthy donors. Primers: 60 Vbeta forward and 13 Jbeta reverse. Method: immunoSEQ multiplex PCR; TCRdb's copy keeps in-frame clones and lacks some. The sample includes approximately 120,000 clones. Sequencing was carried out using PBMCs. These receptors originate from a man younger than 30 in good health and CMV-seronegative.

This rearrangement joins TRBV19 to TRBJ1-2; TRBD1 agrees at 9 bases. J lost 8 bases, V lost 4 bases, and 17 bases had no gene match. The CDR3 is 17 residues long. CDR1 is LNHDA and CDR2 is SQIVND in the germline V gene (reference sequence). The CDR3 protein is CASSTLQTSGTGSGYTF. CDR3 nucleotide sequence: TGTGCCAGTAGTACACTTCAGACATCCGGGACAGGGAGCGGCTACACCTTC.

A remark on this clone: Other DNA sequences of this sample code for an identical CDR3. The V and J genes are TRBV18 and TRBJ2-1, with TRBD2 identical over 10 bases. This CDR3 is built from 15 residues. The V and J ends lost 1 base and 5 bases, in that order; junction bases with no gene match: 2. Per the germline V gene, CDR1 is KGHSH and CDR2 is LQKENI. The CDR3 is CASSPLAGGNNEQFF. CDR3 DNA sequence: TGTGCCAGCTCACCACTAGCGGGAGGAAACAATGAGCAGTTCTTC. Variable domain in full (rest from reference TRBV18 and TRBJ2-1): NAGVMQNPRHLVRRRGQEARLRCSPMKGHSHVYWYRQLPEEGLKFMVYLQKENIIDESGMPKERFSAEFPKEGPSILRIQQVVRGDSAAYFCASSPLAGGNNEQFFGPGTRLTVL.